This T cell receptor (beta chain) was recovered during a study of shared clonotypes between healthy human individuals. Notes on the study in general: The donor pool, a small one, limited the genetic and exposure-history diversity represented.

The table came from immunoSEQ multiplex PCR; TCRdb's copy has only in-frame clones and leaves some out. The sample consists of approximately 1.5 million clones, just under 99% of them appearing once. Concerning this clone itself: Its antigen is still unknown.

The germline V and J ends were trimmed by 4 bases and 2 bases, with 12 bases remaining between them. The CDR3 has 14 residues. Germline CDR1 MDHEN, CDR2 SYDVKM. The rearrangement joins TRBV28 to TRBJ2-7, with D maybe TRBD1 (6 bases). This TCR came from a man aged 30-40 years in good health. The source material was naive CD4+ T cells sorted from blood. Subset noted: CD45RA+ positively selected. This CDR3 reads CASSSHRAPYEQYF. The CDR3 coding sequence is TGTGCCAGCAGTTCCCACAGGGCCCCCTACGAGCAGTACTTC.